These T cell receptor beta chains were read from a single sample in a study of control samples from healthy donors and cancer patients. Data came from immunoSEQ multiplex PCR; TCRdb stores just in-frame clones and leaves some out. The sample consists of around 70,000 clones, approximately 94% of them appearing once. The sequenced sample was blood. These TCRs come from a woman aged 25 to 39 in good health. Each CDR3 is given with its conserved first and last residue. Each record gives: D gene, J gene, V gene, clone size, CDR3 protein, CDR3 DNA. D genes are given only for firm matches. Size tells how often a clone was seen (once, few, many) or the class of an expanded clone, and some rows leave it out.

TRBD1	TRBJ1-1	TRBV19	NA	CASTALTGSTEAFF	TGTGCCAGTACGGCCCTGACAGGGTCGACTGAAGCTTTCTTT
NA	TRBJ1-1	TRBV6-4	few	CASSETIGDPEAFF	TGTGCCAGCAGTGAAACTATAGGGGACCCTGAAGCTTTCTTT
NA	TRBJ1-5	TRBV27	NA	CASSLSWAGVNQPQHF	TGTGCCAGCAGTTTATCCTGGGCAGGGGTTAATCAGCCCCAGCATTTT
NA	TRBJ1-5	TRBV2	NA	CASSTTGAQPQHF	TGTGCCAGCAGTACGACAGGAGCTCAGCCCCAGCATTTT
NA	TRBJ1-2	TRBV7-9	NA	CASSLGPRGYTF	TGTGCCAGCAGCCTCGGGCCTCGGGGCTACACCTTC
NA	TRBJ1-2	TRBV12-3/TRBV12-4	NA	CASSIIGQYGYTF	TGTGCCAGCAGCATCATCGGGCAGTATGGCTACACCTTC
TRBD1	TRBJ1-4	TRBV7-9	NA	CASSLAGQGNEKLFF	TGTGCCAGCAGCTTAGCCGGACAGGGTAATGAAAAACTGTTTTTT
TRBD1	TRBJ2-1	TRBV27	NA	CASSPETGVYNEQFF	TGTGCCAGCAGTCCAGAGACAGGGGTTTACAATGAGCAGTTCTTC
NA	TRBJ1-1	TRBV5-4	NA	CASSSTPQALNTEAFF	TGTGCCAGCAGCTCAACTCCACAGGCCCTGAACACTGAAGCTTTCTTT
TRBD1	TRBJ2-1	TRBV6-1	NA	CASSEVDRSEQFF	TGTGCCAGCAGTGAAGTGGACAGGAGTGAGCAGTTCTTC
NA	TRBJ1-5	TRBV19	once	CASSIPGGRFQPQHF	TGTGCCAGTAGTATTCCGGGAGGCCGATTTCAGCCCCAGCATTTT
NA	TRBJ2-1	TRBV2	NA	CASSVSGGPYNEQFF	TGTGCCAGCAGTGTATCCGGGGGACCTTACAATGAGCAGTTCTTC
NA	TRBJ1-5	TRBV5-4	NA	CASSLYGARGNQPQHF	TGTGCCAGCAGCTTGTACGGGGCGAGAGGAAATCAGCCCCAGCATTTT
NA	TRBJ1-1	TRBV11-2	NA	CASSYMNTEAFF	TGTGCCAGCAGTTACATGAACACTGAAGCTTTCTTT
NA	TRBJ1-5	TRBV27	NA	CASSTLNQPQHF	TGTGCCAGCTCAACACTGAATCAGCCCCAGCATTTT
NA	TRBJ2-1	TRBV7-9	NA	CASSLGLISYNEQFF	TGTGCCAGCAGCTTAGGGCTCATCTCCTACAATGAGCAGTTCTTC
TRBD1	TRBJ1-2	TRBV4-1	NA	CASSQFWDRGEANYGYTF	TGCGCCAGCAGCCAATTTTGGGACAGGGGAGAAGCTAACTATGGCTACACCTTC
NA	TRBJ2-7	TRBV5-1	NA	CASSLLQGRSEQYF	TGCGCCAGCAGCTTGTTACAGGGAAGGAGCGAGCAGTACTTC
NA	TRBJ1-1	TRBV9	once	CASSVVGEMNTEAFF	TGTGCCAGCAGCGTAGTTGGGGAGATGAACACTGAAGCTTTCTTT
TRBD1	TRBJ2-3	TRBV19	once	CASSIPTGAGDTQYF	TGTGCCAGTAGTATCCCGACAGGGGCGGGGGATACGCAGTATTTT
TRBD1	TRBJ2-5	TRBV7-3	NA	CARGTATSQETQYF	TGTGCCAGGGGGACAGCTACCTCTCAAGAGACCCAGTACTTC
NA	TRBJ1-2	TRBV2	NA	CASSEAGGKGHGYTF	TGTGCCAGCAGTGAAGCAGGCGGGAAGGGACATGGCTACACCTTC
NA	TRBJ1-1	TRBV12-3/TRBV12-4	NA	CASRTGPDEAFF	TGTGCCAGCAGAACCGGACCCGATGAAGCTTTCTTT
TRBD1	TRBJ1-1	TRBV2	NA	CASSQGGHNTEAFF	TGTGCCAGCAGCCAGGGGGGACACAACACTGAAGCTTTCTTT
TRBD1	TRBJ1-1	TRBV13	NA	CASSGTGYTEAFF	TGTGCCAGCAGCGGGACAGGGTACACTGAAGCTTTCTTT
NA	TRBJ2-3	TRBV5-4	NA	CASSTRQISTDTQYF	TGTGCCAGCAGCACCCGACAGATTAGCACAGATACGCAGTATTTT
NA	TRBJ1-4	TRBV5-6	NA	CASSLGQTRIEKLFF	TGTGCCAGCAGCTTGGGACAGACCAGAATTGAAAAACTGTTTTTT
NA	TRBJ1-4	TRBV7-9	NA	CASSSGQSGATNEKLFF	TGTGCCAGCAGCTCCGGGCAAAGTGGCGCAACTAATGAAAAACTGTTTTTT
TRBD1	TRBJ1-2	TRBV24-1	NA	CATRESGGADGYTF	TGTGCCACCAGGGAATCAGGGGGCGCAGATGGCTACACCTTC
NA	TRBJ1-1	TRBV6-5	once	CASRRQLNTEAFF	TGTGCCAGCAGGCGACAGTTGAACACTGAAGCTTTCTTT
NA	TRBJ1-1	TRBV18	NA	CASSPGTPRGKAFF	TGTGCCAGCTCACCAGGGACTCCCAGGGGAAAAGCTTTCTTT
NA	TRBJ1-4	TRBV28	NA	CASRGNKEKLFF	TGTGCCAGCAGGGGAAACAAGGAAAAACTGTTTTTT
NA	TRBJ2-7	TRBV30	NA	CAWIRGSDRAYEQYF	TGTGCCTGGATTAGGGGAAGCGACCGAGCCTACGAGCAGTACTTC
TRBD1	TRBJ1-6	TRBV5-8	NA	CASTRDRNSPLHF	TGTGCCAGCACTCGGGACAGAAATTCACCCCTCCACTTT
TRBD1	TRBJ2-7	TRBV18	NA	CASSPPGQGAGEQYF	TGTGCCAGCTCACCACCGGGACAGGGGGCAGGTGAGCAGTACTTC
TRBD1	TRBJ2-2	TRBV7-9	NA	CASSSPDRDDTGELFF	TGTGCCAGCAGCTCCCCGGACAGGGACGACACCGGGGAGCTGTTTTTT
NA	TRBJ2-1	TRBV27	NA	CASSLGPSSYNEQFF	TGTGCCAGCAGTCTTGGACCTAGCTCCTACAATGAGCAGTTCTTC
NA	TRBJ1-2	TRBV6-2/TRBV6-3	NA	CASSYNYGYTF	TGTGCCAGCAGTTACAACTATGGCTACACCTTC
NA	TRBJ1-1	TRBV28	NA	CASSFFSINTEAFF	TGTGCCAGCAGTTTTTTCAGTATTAACACTGAAGCTTTCTTT
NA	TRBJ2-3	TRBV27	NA	CASRPIQGFTDTQYF	TGTGCCAGCAGACCCATCCAGGGCTTCACAGATACGCAGTATTTT
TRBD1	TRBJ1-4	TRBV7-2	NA	CASSSQGQANEKLFF	TGTGCCAGCAGCTCACAGGGACAGGCTAATGAAAAACTGTTTTTT
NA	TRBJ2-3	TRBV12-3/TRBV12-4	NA	CASSLAGADTQYF	TGTGCCAGCAGTTTAGCAGGGGCAGATACGCAGTATTTT
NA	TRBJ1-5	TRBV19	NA	CASSTTDYGNQPQHF	TGTGCCAGTAGTACGACAGATTATGGCAATCAGCCCCAGCATTTT
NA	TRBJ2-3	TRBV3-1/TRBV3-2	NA	CASSPDTGTLRDTQYF	TGTGCCAGCAGCCCCGACACAGGTACTCTGAGAGATACGCAGTATTTT
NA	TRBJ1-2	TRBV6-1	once	CASSERQDYGYTF	TGTGCCAGCAGTGAACGTCAGGACTATGGCTACACCTTC
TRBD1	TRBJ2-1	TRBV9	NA	CASRKGTGFYGEQFF	TGTGCCAGCAGGAAGGGGACAGGGTTCTATGGTGAGCAGTTCTTC
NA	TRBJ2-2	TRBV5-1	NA	CASSLGQETGELFF	TGCGCCAGCAGCTTGGGACAGGAGACCGGGGAGCTGTTTTTT
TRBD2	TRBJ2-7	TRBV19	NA	CASSPRLAGDYEQYF	TGTGCCAGCTCACCTAGACTAGCGGGGGACTACGAGCAGTACTTC
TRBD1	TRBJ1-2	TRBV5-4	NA	CASSLNRGLDGYTF	TGTGCCAGCAGCTTGAACAGGGGGCTCGATGGCTACACCTTC
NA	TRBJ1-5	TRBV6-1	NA	CASSEIGVSNQPQHF	TGTGCCAGCAGTGAAATCGGCGTTAGCAATCAGCCCCAGCATTTT
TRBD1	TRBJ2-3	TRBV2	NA	CASVPGQGGTQYF	TGTGCCAGCGTCCCGGGACAGGGAGGTACGCAGTATTTT
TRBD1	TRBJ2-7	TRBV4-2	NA	CASSQGLGTGNVNEQYF	TGTGCCAGCAGCCAAGGCCTCGGGACAGGGAACGTCAACGAGCAGTACTTC
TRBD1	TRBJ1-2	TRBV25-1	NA	CASSAQAGTAFYGYTF	TGTGCCAGCAGTGCTCAGGCCGGGACAGCTTTCTATGGCTACACCTTC
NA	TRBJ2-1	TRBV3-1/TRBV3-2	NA	CASSQVNVGPEQFF	TGTGCCAGCAGCCAAGTGAACGTAGGCCCTGAGCAGTTCTTC
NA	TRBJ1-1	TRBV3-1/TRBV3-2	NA	CASSQGWVNTEAFF	TGTGCCAGCAGCCAAGGTTGGGTGAACACTGAAGCTTTCTTT